This T cell receptor (beta chain) was recorded in a study of cytomegalovirus exposure and HLA in healthy donors. Study conclusions and caveats: Reported results showed that the classifier diagnosed cytomegalovirus status with high specificity and sensitivity.

Germline loops: CDR1 SGHNT, CDR2 YYREEE (reference sequence). The CDR3 is 16 amino acids. V was pared by 0 bases and J by 0 bases, with 13 bases between. In the PCR, 60 Vbeta and 13 Jbeta primers were used. Assay used: immunoSEQ multiplex PCR; TCRdb lists only in-frame clones, some missing. This sample has about 210,000 clones, with around four fifths found just once. As regards this clone: Its antigen is not identified.

The source material was PBMCs. The chain employs TRBV5-4 and TRBJ2-7; D unclear. This TCR derives from a woman aged 50 to 60 in good health and CMV-seropositive. CDR3 residues: CASSLGAGSSSYEQYF. The CDR3, as DNA: TGTGCCAGCAGCTTGGGGGCCGGCTCGAGCTCCTACGAGCAGTACTTC.